Listed below are T cell receptor beta chains from one sample, sequenced in a study of beta chain features in type 1 diabetes. The repertoire was sequenced with immunoSEQ multiplex PCR; TCRdb's copy has only in-frame clones and lacks some. The data show about 650,000 clones, with roughly 12% seen just once and around 0.12% held by the top ten. Material: naive CD4+ T cells from blood. The receptors here all came from a man aged 25 to 40 with type 1 diabetes. Each CDR3 is given with its conserved first and last residue. Each record gives: V gene, clone size, J gene, D gene, CDR3 protein, CDR3 DNA. The D gene is left open where the match is weak. The listing skips clone size in some rows; elsewhere it reads once, few, many or a size class.

v_gene: TRBV18; abundance: -; j_gene: TRBJ1-5; d_gene: -; CDR3aa: CASSLQTPQGNQPQHF; CDR3nt: TGTGCCAGCTCACTACAGACCCCCCAAGGCAATCAGCCCCAGCATTTT
v_gene: TRBV28; abundance: few; j_gene: TRBJ2-3; d_gene: -; CDR3aa: CASSFNKAAQYF; CDR3nt: TGTGCCAGCAGTTTTAACAAAGCTGCGCAGTATTTT
v_gene: TRBV5-6; abundance: -; j_gene: TRBJ1-1; d_gene: TRBD1; CDR3aa: CASSFPTGGTAFF; CDR3nt: TGTGCCAGCAGCTTCCCGACAGGGGGAACAGCTTTCTTT
v_gene: TRBV29-1; abundance: -; j_gene: TRBJ1-2; d_gene: -; CDR3aa: CSVGGFVYGYTF; CDR3nt: TGCAGCGTTGGGGGGTTCGTCTATGGCTACACCTTC
v_gene: TRBV6-6; abundance: few; j_gene: TRBJ2-5; d_gene: -; CDR3aa: CASSPRPMETQYF; CDR3nt: TGTGCCAGCAGCCCGAGACCAATGGAGACCCAGTACTTC
v_gene: TRBV30; abundance: -; j_gene: TRBJ1-2; d_gene: -; CDR3aa: CAWSSQLNYGYTF; CDR3nt: TGTGCCTGGAGTTCCCAGTTAAACTATGGCTACACCTTC
v_gene: TRBV29-1; abundance: -; j_gene: TRBJ2-3; d_gene: TRBD1; CDR3aa: CSVEDGYRGSTDTQYF; CDR3nt: TGCAGCGTTGAAGATGGGTACAGGGGCAGCACAGATACGCAGTATTTT
v_gene: TRBV6-5; abundance: few; j_gene: TRBJ2-3; d_gene: -; CDR3aa: CASRTGSEVDTQYF; CDR3nt: TGTGCCAGCAGAACAGGGTCAGAAGTAGATACGCAGTATTTT
v_gene: TRBV18; abundance: few; j_gene: TRBJ1-2; d_gene: TRBD1; CDR3aa: CASSPAGTEYGYTF; CDR3nt: TGTGCCAGCTCACCAGCCGGGACAGAATATGGCTACACCTTC
v_gene: TRBV9; abundance: -; j_gene: TRBJ2-1; d_gene: -; CDR3aa: CASSTPRRDKSYNEQFF; CDR3nt: TGTGCCAGCAGCACTCCCCGGCGGGACAAGTCCTACAATGAGCAGTTCTTC
v_gene: TRBV7-2; abundance: few; j_gene: TRBJ2-2; d_gene: -; CDR3aa: CASSPRPDSQTGELFF; CDR3nt: TGTGCCAGCAGCCCACGTCCGGACAGCCAAACCGGGGAGCTGTTTTTT
v_gene: TRBV5-1; abundance: few; j_gene: TRBJ1-4; d_gene: -; CDR3aa: CASSLWGQKNEKLFF; CDR3nt: TGCGCCAGCAGCCTCTGGGGACAAAAAAATGAAAAACTGTTTTTT
v_gene: TRBV9; abundance: -; j_gene: TRBJ1-1; d_gene: -; CDR3aa: CASSLPGTTEAFF; CDR3nt: TGTGCCAGCAGCCTTCCGGGGACGACTGAAGCTTTCTTT
v_gene: TRBV19; abundance: -; j_gene: TRBJ2-3; d_gene: TRBD2; CDR3aa: CASSIKSGGATDTQYF; CDR3nt: TGTGCCAGTAGTATCAAAAGCGGGGGGGCAACAGATACGCAGTATTTT
v_gene: TRBV2; abundance: -; j_gene: TRBJ2-1; d_gene: -; CDR3aa: CASKRGQGYGANPYNEQFF; CDR3nt: TGTGCCAGCAAAAGAGGGCAGGGGTACGGGGCGAACCCCTACAATGAGCAGTTCTTC
v_gene: TRBV9; abundance: -; j_gene: TRBJ2-1; d_gene: TRBD1; CDR3aa: CASSALTGGSYNEQFF; CDR3nt: TGTGCCAGCAGCGCCCTGACAGGGGGATCCTACAATGAGCAGTTCTTC
v_gene: TRBV28; abundance: few; j_gene: TRBJ1-6; d_gene: -; CDR3aa: CASSLYLRGSPLHF; CDR3nt: TGTGCCAGCAGTTTATACCTAAGGGGTTCACCCCTCCACTTT
v_gene: TRBV28; abundance: few; j_gene: TRBJ1-3; d_gene: -; CDR3aa: CASSSPATSSGNTIYF; CDR3nt: TGTGCCAGCAGTTCCCCGGCGACAAGCTCTGGAAACACCATATATTTT
v_gene: TRBV2; abundance: -; j_gene: TRBJ2-2; d_gene: -; CDR3aa: CASSETANTGELFF; CDR3nt: TGTGCCAGCAGTGAGACAGCGAACACCGGGGAGCTGTTTTTT
v_gene: TRBV5-1; abundance: few; j_gene: TRBJ1-5; d_gene: -; CDR3aa: CASSLVPRQPQHF; CDR3nt: TGCGCCAGCAGCTTAGTCCCTCGTCAGCCCCAGCATTTT
v_gene: TRBV27; abundance: -; j_gene: TRBJ1-5; d_gene: -; CDR3aa: CASGSGPGQPQHF; CDR3nt: TGTGCCAGCGGGTCGGGGCCGGGGCAGCCCCAGCATTTT
v_gene: TRBV18; abundance: few; j_gene: TRBJ1-5; d_gene: -; CDR3aa: CASSPLGPNQPQHF; CDR3nt: TGTGCCAGCTCACCTCTCGGACCAAATCAGCCCCAGCATTTT
v_gene: TRBV19; abundance: few; j_gene: TRBJ1-2; d_gene: -; CDR3aa: CASSSDQGDYGYTF; CDR3nt: TGTGCCAGTAGTTCTGATCAGGGTGACTATGGCTACACCTTC
v_gene: TRBV5-1; abundance: few; j_gene: TRBJ2-7; d_gene: TRBD1; CDR3aa: CASSHPQGEEQYF; CDR3nt: TGCGCCAGCAGCCACCCACAGGGGGAAGAGCAGTACTTC
v_gene: TRBV11-3; abundance: -; j_gene: TRBJ2-7; d_gene: TRBD1; CDR3aa: CASSPQGATDEQYF; CDR3nt: TGTGCCAGCAGCCCACAGGGGGCTACGGACGAGCAGTACTTC
v_gene: TRBV7-9; abundance: few; j_gene: TRBJ1-6; d_gene: -; CDR3aa: CASSPGRSNSPLHF; CDR3nt: TGTGCCAGCTCCCCGGGACGGAGTAATTCACCCCTCCACTTT
v_gene: TRBV29-1; abundance: -; j_gene: TRBJ2-7; d_gene: TRBD2; CDR3aa: CSVVGTGGDEQYF; CDR3nt: TGCAGCGTTGTGGGGACGGGAGGCGACGAGCAGTACTTC
v_gene: TRBV25-1; abundance: few; j_gene: TRBJ2-5; d_gene: -; CDR3aa: CASSERTASPQYF; CDR3nt: TGTGCCAGCAGTGAAAGAACGGCGTCGCCCCAGTACTTC
v_gene: TRBV5-6; abundance: -; j_gene: TRBJ2-5; d_gene: -; CDR3aa: CASSLGQETQYF; CDR3nt: TGTGCCAGCAGCTTGGGCCAAGAGACCCAGTACTTC
v_gene: TRBV4-3; abundance: -; j_gene: TRBJ2-5; d_gene: -; CDR3aa: CASSQGVAAQETQYF; CDR3nt: TGCGCCAGCAGCCAAGGGGTAGCGGCGCAAGAGACCCAGTACTTC
v_gene: TRBV4-1; abundance: -; j_gene: TRBJ1-1; d_gene: TRBD1; CDR3aa: CASSQVVQGANEAFF; CDR3nt: TGCGCCAGCAGCCAAGTAGTACAGGGGGCGAATGAAGCTTTCTTT
v_gene: TRBV2; abundance: -; j_gene: TRBJ2-7; d_gene: -; CDR3aa: CASIPNSSYEQYF; CDR3nt: TGTGCCAGCATCCCCAACAGCTCCTACGAGCAGTACTTC
v_gene: TRBV9; abundance: few; j_gene: TRBJ2-5; d_gene: TRBD2; CDR3aa: CASSVDGTRETQYF; CDR3nt: TGTGCCAGCAGCGTAGACGGGACTAGAGAGACCCAGTACTTC
v_gene: TRBV4-2; abundance: -; j_gene: TRBJ2-5; d_gene: TRBD1; CDR3aa: CASSQGDRDGETQYF; CDR3nt: TGTGCCAGCAGCCAGGGGGACAGGGACGGAGAGACCCAGTACTTC
v_gene: TRBV6-1; abundance: -; j_gene: TRBJ1-2; d_gene: -; CDR3aa: CASSEIRYGYTF; CDR3nt: TGTGCCAGCAGTGAGATCAGATATGGCTACACCTTC
v_gene: TRBV5-8; abundance: -; j_gene: TRBJ1-1; d_gene: -; CDR3aa: CASSGKGHENTEAFF; CDR3nt: TGTGCCAGCAGCGGAAAGGGACACGAGAACACTGAAGCTTTCTTT
v_gene: TRBV11-1; abundance: -; j_gene: TRBJ1-1; d_gene: TRBD1; CDR3aa: CASTQPGQGTEAFF; CDR3nt: TGTGCCAGCACTCAACCGGGACAGGGCACTGAAGCTTTCTTT
v_gene: TRBV5-8; abundance: -; j_gene: TRBJ1-6; d_gene: -; CDR3aa: CASNPGAFNSPLHF; CDR3nt: TGTGCCAGCAATCCGGGAGCCTTCAATTCACCCCTCCACTTT
v_gene: TRBV11-2; abundance: -; j_gene: TRBJ2-2; d_gene: -; CDR3aa: CASSLEWLLNTGELFF; CDR3nt: TGTGCCAGCAGCTTAGAATGGCTTCTGAACACCGGGGAGCTGTTTTTT
v_gene: TRBV7-2; abundance: -; j_gene: TRBJ2-1; d_gene: TRBD2; CDR3aa: CASSLRVSGGPYNEQFF; CDR3nt: TGTGCCAGCAGCTTACGGGTTAGCGGGGGTCCCTACAATGAGCAGTTCTTC
v_gene: TRBV5-1; abundance: few; j_gene: TRBJ2-3; d_gene: TRBD2; CDR3aa: CASRPGTSGTDTQYF; CDR3nt: TGCGCCAGCAGGCCCGGGACTAGCGGAACAGATACGCAGTATTTT
v_gene: TRBV5-4; abundance: few; j_gene: TRBJ1-1; d_gene: -; CDR3aa: CASSLVMGTEAFF; CDR3nt: TGTGCCAGCAGCTTGGTTATGGGGACTGAAGCTTTCTTT
v_gene: TRBV5-1; abundance: few; j_gene: TRBJ2-5; d_gene: -; CDR3aa: CASSPGGVAQETQYF; CDR3nt: TGCGCCAGCAGCCCGGGCGGGGTGGCTCAAGAGACCCAGTACTTC
v_gene: TRBV28; abundance: few; j_gene: TRBJ2-3; d_gene: -; CDR3aa: CANADHTDTQYF; CDR3nt: TGTGCCAACGCCGACCACACAGATACGCAGTATTTT
v_gene: TRBV5-5; abundance: few; j_gene: TRBJ2-5; d_gene: TRBD2; CDR3aa: CASSIAGEETQYF; CDR3nt: TGTGCCAGCTCAATAGCGGGGGAAGAGACCCAGTACTTC
v_gene: TRBV29-1; abundance: few; j_gene: TRBJ1-1; d_gene: -; CDR3aa: CSVVSRARLNTEAFF; CDR3nt: TGCAGCGTTGTATCTAGGGCCAGGTTGAACACTGAAGCTTTCTTT
v_gene: TRBV12-5; abundance: few; j_gene: TRBJ2-1; d_gene: -; CDR3aa: CASGLVLTSSYNEQFF; CDR3nt: TGTGCTAGTGGTTTGGTACTGACTAGCTCCTACAATGAGCAGTTCTTC
v_gene: TRBV6-4; abundance: -; j_gene: TRBJ2-2; d_gene: -; CDR3aa: CASSGTANTGELFF; CDR3nt: TGTGCCAGCAGTGGGACCGCAAACACCGGGGAGCTGTTTTTT
v_gene: TRBV6-1; abundance: -; j_gene: TRBJ2-3; d_gene: TRBD1; CDR3aa: CASRLGQVTTDTQYF; CDR3nt: TGTGCCAGCAGACTGGGACAGGTTACGACAGATACGCAGTATTTT
v_gene: TRBV5-1; abundance: -; j_gene: TRBJ2-3; d_gene: -; CDR3aa: CASSLLAEGSTDTQYF; CDR3nt: TGCGCCAGCAGCTTGCTCGCAGAGGGGAGCACAGATACGCAGTATTTT
v_gene: TRBV18; abundance: -; j_gene: TRBJ1-1; d_gene: TRBD1; CDR3aa: CASSPKLPGGRNTEAFF; CDR3nt: TGTGCCAGCTCACCGAAGCTCCCAGGGGGCAGGAACACTGAAGCTTTCTTT
v_gene: TRBV2; abundance: -; j_gene: TRBJ1-2; d_gene: -; CDR3aa: CASSAQGNYGYTF; CDR3nt: TGTGCCAGCAGTGCCCAGGGAAACTATGGCTACACCTTC
v_gene: TRBV29-1; abundance: few; j_gene: TRBJ1-1; d_gene: -; CDR3aa: CSAEGVVNTEAFF; CDR3nt: TGCAGCGCGGAAGGGGTGGTGAACACTGAAGCTTTCTTT
v_gene: TRBV6-7; abundance: few; j_gene: TRBJ1-5; d_gene: TRBD1; CDR3aa: CASRNENRGCSNQPQHF; CDR3nt: TGTGCCAGCAGGAACGAGAACAGGGGGTGTAGCAATCAGCCCCAGCATTTT